This T cell receptor beta chain was sequenced during a study of blood T cell repertoires in COVID-19 (dated by TCRdb to between 2020 and 2021). Background on the whole study: The collaborator samples originated in the United States, Italy and Spain and spanned the acute and convalescent phases of COVID-19. A freely available public database, intended as a resource for researchers studying the immune response to SARS-CoV-2, is where the repertoires were released. The samples were drawn from the first 160 participants of the ongoing ImmuneRACE study and from 1,254 subjects provided by 6 global collaborators. Deeply sampled blood TCRbeta repertoires from subjects exposed to, actively infected with, or recovered from COVID-19 were included in the dataset. HLA class I and class II types, where available, came from metadata supplied by the sample provider rather than from assay-based typing. The prospective study material was composed of cDNA or gDNA derived from T cells, B-cell-depleted T cells, or PBMCs. Sample metadata almost always included a de-identified subject ID, COVID-19 status, age in years and sex. Study-level results and caveats: The amount of clinical and demographic metadata varied by source and participant and was provided uncurated.

Of note for this clone: Its target antigen remains unknown. No qualities accompany the bases; no much larger clone lies one base away.

The CDR3 measures 16 amino acids from cysteine to phenylalanine. CDR3 DNA is the only sequence kept; it has 48 bases, read in frame from the first base. Looking up the germline V gene yields CDR1 SGHDN and CDR2 FVKESK. Clipping removes 4 bases from V and 5 bases from J, with 13 as the unmatched junction base count. TCRbeta CDR3 regions were amplified from genomic DNA by means of the immunoSEQ Assay, a bias-controlled multiplex PCR. In the authors' own workflow: The number of nucleated cells in each sample was estimated by amplification of reference gene primers within the assay. To quantify the absolute abundance of each unique TCRbeta CDR3 rearrangement, sequence reads were collapsed and filtered. For each sample, productive Simpson clonality was calculated by taking the square root of Simpson's diversity index across productive rearrangements. TCRdb limited this immuneACCESS table to in-frame rearrangements with V and J called. A share of clones is missing; checked studies link under half to unresolved V genes, and the rest is unexplained. V, J and clone size were drawn from that table, and D and trimming were deduced from the DNA. The sample table shows approximately 100,000 clones, and about 89% are seen once. About 9.3% of the sample comes from the top ten.

Each collaborating institution followed its own protocols to collect whole blood in K2EDTA tubes. For TCRbeta analysis, collaborators shipped samples as frozen whole blood, isolated PBMCs, or DNA extracted from either of those sample types. The rearrangement joined TRBV14 to TRBJ1-2, with 7 central nucleotides matching TRBD1. The TCR was taken from a man over 45 with acute or convalescent COVID-19. Sequencing was carried out using peripheral blood. The nucleotide sequence is TGTGCCAGCAGCCGAAACAGGGGTCTCGGCCGATATGGCTACACCTTC. Translated, this is CASSRNRGLGRYGYTF.